This TCR beta chain is drawn from a study of T cell clonality in common variable immunodeficiency. Notes on the study in general: What drives increased CVID clonality needs T cell subpopulation sequencing.

There are many counts of this clone. Antigen unknown. Control and CVID samples contributed equal amounts of genomic DNA. Clones were sequenced by immunoSEQ multiplex PCR, and TCRdb holds only the in-frame ones, with some missing. The sample has 50,000 to 55,000 clones, none seen only once. Each donor provided roughly 4.5 to 8.5 ml of heparinized whole blood. This receptor was obtained from a person aged 18 to 70 in good health. The sequencing input was peripheral blood mononuclear cells.

CDR3 in amino acids: CAGQGGLGYGYTF. Incomplete CDR3 DNA: TGTGCCGGGCAAGGAGGATTGGGCTATGGC. The chain employs TRBV2 and TRBJ1-2, with D unclear. The CDR3 end falls 3 residues outside the read, so it is completed with the germline J gene. The CDR3 has 13 residues. Trimming removed 11 bases at V and 4 bases at J, with 17 bases between. CDR1 is SNHLY and CDR2 is FYNNEI in the germline V gene.